Following are 23 T cell receptor beta chains from one sample sequenced in a study of blood T cell repertoires in COVID-19. Profiling relied on immunoSEQ multiplex PCR, and the TCRdb table lists in-frame clones only, not all of them. The sample includes some 110,000 clones, approximately 89% of them seen just once. The specimen was peripheral blood. These receptors came from a man aged 35-49 years with acute or convalescent COVID-19.

The rearrangement joins TRBV12-3 or TRBV12-4 to TRBJ1-1; D uncertain. V gave up 7 bases and J gave up 1 base, with 7 bases separating them. The CDR3 extends over 12 amino acids. This CDR3 is CASTPRNTEAFF. The CDR3 bases are TGTGCCAGCACCCCGAGGAACACTGAAGCTTTCTTT.

Here the CDR3 reads CASSVDSPEGTNTYEQYF. CDR3 nucleotides: TGTGCCAGTAGTGTGGACAGCCCTGAAGGAACTAACACCTACGAGCAGTACTTC. V and J are TRBV19 and TRBJ2-7; D is possibly TRBD1 (6 bases). There are 18 residues in the CDR3. Germline CDR1 reads LNHDA; CDR2 reads SQIVND (reference sequence). V lost 5 bases and J 2 bases, leaving 25 bases between the germline ends.

The V gene is TRBV6-5, the J gene TRBJ1-2; 7 bases are shared with TRBD1. Per the germline V gene, CDR1 is MNHEY and CDR2 is SVGAGI. The trim removed 5 bases at V and 7 bases at J, leaving 10 bases unmatched. CDR3 length: 14 amino acids. CDR3 nucleotides: TGTGCCAGCAGTCCCGACAGGGATCTACTTGGCTACACCTTC. Its translation is CASSPDRDLLGYTF.

V gene TRBV21-1 combines with J gene TRBJ2-2; TRBD2 was called by the table and not checked on the DNA. TRBV21-1 is described as a pseudogene. The CDR3 sequence is 16 residues long. The CDR3 reads CASSKAGKGDTGELFF. In nucleotides, the CDR3 is TGTGCCAGCAGCAAAGCGGGGAAGGGAGACACCGGGGAGCTGTTTTTT.

This chain links TRBV5-1 with TRBJ2-3; no firm D call. The CDR3 has 12 amino acids. The V end lost 4 bases, the J end lost 5 bases, and 8 bases lay between the germline ends. Looked up from germline, CDR1 is SGHRS and CDR2 is YFSETQ. This CDR3 reads CASSLVQDTQYF. DNA of the CDR3: TGCGCCAGCAGCCTGGTCCAAGATACGCAGTATTTT.

J is TRBJ2-3 and V is TRBV9; 8 bases map to TRBD2. The CDR3 extends over 18 amino acids. Germline V gene lookup returns CDR1 SGDLS and CDR2 YYNGEE. V dropped 0 bases and J dropped 3; count of bases not matched to a gene: 12. The CDR3 DNA reads TGTGCCAGCAGCGTAGACCCTAGAAGCGGGGGTTGGACAGATACGCAGTATTTT. This sequence encodes CASSVDPRSGGWTDTQYF. The whole variable domain, remainder taken from reference TRBV9 and TRBJ2-3, is DSGVTQTPKHLITATGQRVTLRCSPRSGDLSVYWYQQSLDQGLQFLIQYYNGEERAKGNILERFSAQQFPDLHSELNLSSLELGDSALYFCASSVDPRSGGWTDTQYFGPGTRLTVL.

This rearrangement joins TRBV18 to TRBJ2-3; D is uncertain. Germline CDR1 KGHSH, CDR2 LQKENI. The CDR3 length is 13 residues. Trimming removed 1 base from V and 5 bases from J, with 7 bases in between. CDR3 region: CASSPRQIDTQYF. The CDR3 nucleotides read TGTGCCAGCTCACCACGGCAGATAGATACGCAGTATTTT.

The rearrangement uses TRBV11-2 and TRBJ2-4; D is perhaps TRBD2 (7 bases). Germline V gene data show CDR1 as SGHAT and CDR2 as FQNNGV. The CDR3 length is 13 residues. The germline V and J ends were trimmed by 4 bases and 9 bases, with 13 bases remaining between them. CDR3 sequence (DNA): TGTGCCAGCAGCTCGGGGGGCGAGGGCATTCAGTACTTC. The encoded protein is CASSSGGEGIQYF.

The gene calls are TRBV11-2 and TRBJ1-1; 9 bases are a match to TRBD1. CDR1 is SGHAT, CDR2 FQNNGV, per germline. The length of the CDR3 is 16 residues. The trim removed 5 bases at V and 1 base at J, leaving 8 bases unmatched. The DNA for the CDR3 is TGTGCCAGCAGCGTAGGGGACAGGGTGAGGAACACTGAAGCTTTCTTT. It yields the protein CASSVGDRVRNTEAFF.

The chain's CDR3 is CASRHGGGTGELFF. CDR3 nucleotide sequence: TGTGCCAGCAGGCATGGCGGAGGGACCGGGGAGCTGTTTTTT. V gene TRBV13 combines with J gene TRBJ2-2, with D maybe TRBD2 (6 bases). CDR3 length equals 14 residues. V was trimmed by 6 bases and J by 5 bases, leaving 13 bases between them. Germline V lookup: CDR1 PRHDT, CDR2 FYEKMQ (reference sequence).

V gene TRBV24-1 combines with J gene TRBJ1-5, with D possibly TRBD1 on 6 matching bases. The CDR3 consists of 16 residues. The germline V gene has CDR1 KGHDR and CDR2 SFDVKD. Trimming took 3 bases from V and 5 from J, leaving 16 bases between them. CDR3 coding DNA: TGTGCCACCAGTGATCCAGCGCCGGACAGCCATCAGCCCCAGCATTTT. This gives the protein CATSDPAPDSHQPQHF.

This clone was observed a few times. The chain employs TRBV6-5 and TRBJ1-6; D perhaps matches TRBD1 (5 bases). The germline V and J ends were trimmed by 1 base and 7 bases, with 11 bases remaining between them. CDR1 and CDR2 from the germline V gene are MNHEY and SVGAGI. This CDR3 has 15 residues. CDR3 region: CASSYYDSRNSPLHF. In DNA, the CDR3 is TGTGCCAGCAGTTACTACGACAGTAGAAATTCACCCCTCCACTTT.

The V and J genes are TRBV19 and TRBJ1-5; perhaps TRBD1 as D (5 bases). Germline assignment: CDR1 LNHDA and CDR2 SQIVND (reference sequence). The CDR3 has 16 residues. The germline V and J ends were trimmed by 4 bases and 2 bases, with 15 bases remaining between them. The CDR3 DNA reads TGTGCCAGTAGTACCCGGGGGGTAGGAGGCAATCAGCCCCAGCATTTT. Protein product: CASSTRGVGGNQPQHF.

This chain connects TRBV6-5 to TRBJ1-1, with 9 positions matching TRBD1. The J segment lost 7 bases and the V segment lost 1 base, leaving 7 bases of the junction unmatched. Germline-derived CDR1 and CDR2 are MNHEY and SVGAGI. The CDR3 runs 15 residues. CDR3 sequence: CASSYFGTGLGEAFF. Here the CDR3 DNA reads TGTGCCAGCAGTTACTTTGGGACAGGGCTTGGTGAAGCTTTCTTT.

This chain uses TRBV2 with TRBJ1-6; a possible D gene is TRBD1 (6 bases). In germline, CDR1 is SNHLY, CDR2 FYNNEI. The CDR3 contains 12 residues. Trimming left V 3 bases short and J 15 bases short, with 12 bases between. The CDR3 loop is CASSEGGGLLHF. The CDR3 nucleotides read TGTGCCAGCAGTGAGGGAGGGGGACTCCTCCACTTT.

The V and J genes are TRBV27 and TRBJ2-7; tentative D call: TRBD1 (5 bases). Germline CDR1 reads MNHEY; CDR2 reads SMNVEV (reference sequence). There are 13 residues in the CDR3. Trimming shortened V by 1 base and J by 5 bases, and 9 bases separated the two germline ends. CDR3 region: CASSLLAGNEQYF. In DNA form, the CDR3 reads TGTGCCAGCAGTTTATTAGCAGGGAACGAGCAGTACTTC.

The chain has TRBV2 and TRBJ2-5; TRBD1 matches at 12 bases. Germline values: CDR1 SNHLY, CDR2 FYNNEI. The CDR3 spans 15 residues. Trimming removed 3 bases from V and 5 bases from J; junction bases left unmatched: 4. The CDR3, as DNA: TGTGCCAGCAGTGATGGGACAGGGGGCGCGGAGACCCAGTACTTC. It yields the protein CASSDGTGGAETQYF.

This sequence joins TRBV19 and TRBJ2-1; D is undetermined. V shed 3 bases and J shed 7 bases, with 7 bases lying between them. Germline assignment: CDR1 LNHDA and CDR2 SQIVND (reference sequence). The CDR3 extends over 12 amino acids. This CDR3 is CASSMGPNEQFF. Here the CDR3 DNA reads TGTGCCAGTAGTATGGGCCCGAATGAGCAGTTCTTC. Full variable domain (remainder filled in from reference TRBV19 and TRBJ2-1): DGGITQSPKYLFRKEGQNVTLSCEQNLNHDAMYWYRQDPGQGLRLIYYSQIVNDFQKGDIAEGYSVSREKKESFPLTVTSAQKNPTAFYLCASSMGPNEQFFGPGTRLTVL.

This clone was seen just once. Other DNA sequences in the sample encode the same CDR3. This sequence joins TRBV7-2 and TRBJ2-5, with 7 nucleotides matching TRBD1. The CDR3 covers 13 residues. The germline CDR1 and CDR2 sequences are SGHTA and FQGNSA. Losses at the gene ends were 9 bases for V and 4 bases for J; bases not matched to a gene: 8. This chain's CDR3 is CASSRQGGETQYF. CDR3 in DNA: TGTGCCAGTTCTCGACAGGGCGGAGAGACCCAGTACTTC. The full variable domain, its missing parts supplied by reference TRBV7-2 and TRBJ2-5, is GAGVSQSPSNKVTEKGKDVELRCDPISGHTALYWYRQSLGQGLEFLIYFQGNSAPDKSGLPSDRFSAERTGGSVSTLTIQRTQQEDSAVYLCASSRQGGETQYFGPGTRLLVL.

V usage is TRBV7-2 and J usage is TRBJ1-2; a weak D match, TRBD1 (6 bases). Germline loops: CDR1 SGHTA, CDR2 FQGNSA. Trimming pared 1 base from V and 3 bases from J, leaving 12 bases between. This CDR3 is 15 amino acids long. CDR3 region: CASSLVHREDYGYTF. The CDR3 nucleotides are TGTGCCAGCAGCTTAGTTCACAGGGAAGACTATGGCTACACCTTC. Combining the CDR3 with reference TRBV7-2 and TRBJ1-2 gives the whole variable domain GAGVSQSPSNKVTEKGKDVELRCDPISGHTALYWYRQSLGQGLEFLIYFQGNSAPDKSGLPSDRFSAERTGGSVSTLTIQRTQQEDSAVYLCASSLVHREDYGYTFGSGTRLTVV.

The genes are TRBV5-8 and TRBJ1-2, with D maybe TRBD1 (5 bases). This CDR3 comprises 13 residues. The V end was cut by 4 bases, the J end by 7 bases, with 14 bases between. The germline CDR1 and CDR2 sequences are SGHTS and YDEGEE. CDR3 loop: CASSLRQTVGYTF. CDR3 nucleotides: TGTGCCAGCAGCCTAAGACAGACGGTTGGCTACACCTTC.

The chain carries TRBV18 and TRBJ1-4, with 7 bases that match TRBD1. The trim removed 2 bases at V and 4 bases at J, leaving 4 bases unmatched. This CDR3 spans 15 amino acids. CDR1 KGHSH and CDR2 LQKENI come from the germline V gene. The DNA for the CDR3 is TGTGCCAGCTCACCAGGAGGGGGCGTTAATGAAAAACTGTTTTTT. Its translation: CASSPGGGVNEKLFF.

The gene calls are TRBV6-5 and TRBJ1-4; D is unresolved. CDR1 is MNHEY and CDR2 is SVGAGI in the germline V gene. The CDR3 runs to 14 residues. The germline V and J ends were trimmed by 2 bases and 4 bases, with 8 bases remaining between them. CDR3 residues: CASSYVRDNEKLFF. The CDR3 bases are TGTGCCAGCAGTTACGTACGAGATAATGAAAAACTGTTTTTT.